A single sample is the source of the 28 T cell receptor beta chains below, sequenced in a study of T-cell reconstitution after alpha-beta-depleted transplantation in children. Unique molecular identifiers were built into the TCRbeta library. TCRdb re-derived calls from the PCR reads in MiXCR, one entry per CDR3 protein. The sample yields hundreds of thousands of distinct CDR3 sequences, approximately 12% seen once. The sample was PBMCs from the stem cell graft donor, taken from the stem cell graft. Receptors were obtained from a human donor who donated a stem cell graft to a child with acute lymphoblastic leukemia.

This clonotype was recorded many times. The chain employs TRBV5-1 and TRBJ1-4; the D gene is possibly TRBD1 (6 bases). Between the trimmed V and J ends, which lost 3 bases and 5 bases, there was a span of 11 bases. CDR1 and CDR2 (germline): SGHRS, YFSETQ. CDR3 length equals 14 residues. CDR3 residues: CASSSGGANEKLFF. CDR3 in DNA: TGCGCCAGCAGCTCCGGGGGGGCAAATGAAAAACTGTTTTTT.

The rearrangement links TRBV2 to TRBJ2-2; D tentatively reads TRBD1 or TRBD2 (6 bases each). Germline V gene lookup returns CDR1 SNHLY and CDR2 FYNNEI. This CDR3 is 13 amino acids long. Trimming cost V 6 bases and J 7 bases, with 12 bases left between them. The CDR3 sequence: CASRGGRSGELFF. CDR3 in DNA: TGTGCCAGCAGAGGGGGGAGAAGCGGGGAGCTGTTTTTT.

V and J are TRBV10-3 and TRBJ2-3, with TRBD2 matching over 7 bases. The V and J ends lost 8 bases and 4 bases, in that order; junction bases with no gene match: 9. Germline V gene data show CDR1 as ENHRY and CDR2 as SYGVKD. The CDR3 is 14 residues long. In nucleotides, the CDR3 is TGTGCCATCGCTGCCCAGGCGGGAGCAGATACGCAGTATTTT. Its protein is CAIAAQAGADTQYF.

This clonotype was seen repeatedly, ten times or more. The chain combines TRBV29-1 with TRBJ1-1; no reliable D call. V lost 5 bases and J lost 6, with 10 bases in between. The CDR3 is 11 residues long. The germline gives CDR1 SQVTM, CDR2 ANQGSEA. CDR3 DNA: TGCAGCGTTTTCCGTTTACCTGAAGCTTTCTTT. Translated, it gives CSVFRLPEAFF.

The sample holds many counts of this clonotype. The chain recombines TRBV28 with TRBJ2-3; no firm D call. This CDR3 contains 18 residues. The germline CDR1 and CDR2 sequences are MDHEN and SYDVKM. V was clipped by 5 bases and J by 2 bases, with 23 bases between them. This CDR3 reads CASSPIVHVSPNTDTQYF. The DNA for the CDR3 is TGTGCCAGCAGTCCCATCGTACATGTGTCACCCAACACAGATACGCAGTATTTT.

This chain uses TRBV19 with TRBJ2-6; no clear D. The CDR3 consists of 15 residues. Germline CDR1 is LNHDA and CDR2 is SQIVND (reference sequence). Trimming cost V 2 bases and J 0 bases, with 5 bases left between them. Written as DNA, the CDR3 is TGTGCCAGTAGTATAAAATTCTCTGGGGCCAACGTCCTGACTTTC. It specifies CASSIKFSGANVLTF.

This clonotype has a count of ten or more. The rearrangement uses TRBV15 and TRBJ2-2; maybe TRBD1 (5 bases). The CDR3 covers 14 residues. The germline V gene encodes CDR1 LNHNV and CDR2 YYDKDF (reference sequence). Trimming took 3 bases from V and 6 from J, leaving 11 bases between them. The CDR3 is CATSRGLGPGELFF. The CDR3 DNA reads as TGTGCCACCAGCAGGGGGCTGGGTCCCGGGGAGCTGTTTTTT.

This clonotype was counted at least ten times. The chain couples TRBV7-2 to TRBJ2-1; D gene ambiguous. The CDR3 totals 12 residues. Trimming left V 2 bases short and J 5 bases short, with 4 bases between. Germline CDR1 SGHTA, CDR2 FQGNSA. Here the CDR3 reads CASSLRHNEQFF. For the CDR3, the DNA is TGTGCCAGCAGCTTAAGGCACAATGAGCAGTTCTTC. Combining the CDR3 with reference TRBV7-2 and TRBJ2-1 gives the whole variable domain GAGVSQSPSNKVTEKGKDVELRCDPISGHTALYWYRQSLGQGLEFLIYFQGNSAPDKSGLPSDRFSAERTGGSVSTLTIQRTQQEDSAVYLCASSLRHNEQFFGPGTRLTVL.

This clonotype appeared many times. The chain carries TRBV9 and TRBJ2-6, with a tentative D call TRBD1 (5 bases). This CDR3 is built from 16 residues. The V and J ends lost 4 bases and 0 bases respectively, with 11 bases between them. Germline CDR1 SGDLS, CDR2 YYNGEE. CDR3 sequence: CASSSDRSSGANVLTF. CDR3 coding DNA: TGTGCCAGCAGCTCTGACAGAAGCTCTGGGGCCAACGTCCTGACTTTC.

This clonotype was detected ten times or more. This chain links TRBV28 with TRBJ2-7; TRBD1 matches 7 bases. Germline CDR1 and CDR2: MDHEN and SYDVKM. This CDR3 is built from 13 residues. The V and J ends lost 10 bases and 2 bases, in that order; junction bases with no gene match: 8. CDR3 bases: TGTGCCACCTTTTGGACAGGTGCCTACGAGCAGTACTTC. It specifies CATFWTGAYEQYF.

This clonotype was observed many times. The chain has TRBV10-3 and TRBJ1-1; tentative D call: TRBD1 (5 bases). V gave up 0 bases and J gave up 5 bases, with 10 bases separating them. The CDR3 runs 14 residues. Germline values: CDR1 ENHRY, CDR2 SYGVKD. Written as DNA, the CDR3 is TGTGCCATCAGTGAGTCCGACAGACCGACTGAAGCTTTCTTT. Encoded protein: CAISESDRPTEAFF.

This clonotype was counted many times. CDR3 nucleotide sequence: TGTGCCAGCAGCCCCCGACAAGGGTACACTAGCACAGATACGCAGTATTTT. This gives the protein CASSPRQGYTSTDTQYF. The V and J genes are TRBV12-3 or TRBV12-4 and TRBJ2-3, with D unresolved. The germline V and J ends were trimmed by 6 bases and 0 bases, with 19 bases remaining between them. The CDR3 totals 17 residues.

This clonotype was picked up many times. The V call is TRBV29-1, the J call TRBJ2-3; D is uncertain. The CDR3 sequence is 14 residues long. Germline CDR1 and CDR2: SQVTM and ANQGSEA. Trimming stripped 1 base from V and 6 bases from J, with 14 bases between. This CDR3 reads CSVEVHGPRDTQYF. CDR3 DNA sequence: TGCAGCGTTGAAGTCCACGGACCGAGGGATACGCAGTATTTT.

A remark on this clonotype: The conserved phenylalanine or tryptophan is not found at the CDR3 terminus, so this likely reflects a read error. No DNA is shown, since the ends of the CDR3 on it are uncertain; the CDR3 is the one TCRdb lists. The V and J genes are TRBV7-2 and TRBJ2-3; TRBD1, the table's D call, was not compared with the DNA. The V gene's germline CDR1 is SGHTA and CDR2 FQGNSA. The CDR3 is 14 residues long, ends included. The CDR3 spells CASTLGGRVTDTQY.

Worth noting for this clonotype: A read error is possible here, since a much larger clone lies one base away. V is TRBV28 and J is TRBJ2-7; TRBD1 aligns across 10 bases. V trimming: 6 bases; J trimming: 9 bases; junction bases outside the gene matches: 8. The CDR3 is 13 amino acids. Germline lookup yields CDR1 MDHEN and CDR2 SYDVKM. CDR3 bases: TGTGCCAGCAGGGACAGGGGGTTAGGCGCGCAGTACTTC. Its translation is CASRDRGLGAQYF.

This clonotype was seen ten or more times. The CDR3 is CASSFSRADEQYF. CDR3 in DNA: TGTGCCAGCAGCTTTAGCAGGGCAGACGAGCAGTACTTC. The J gene is TRBJ2-7, the V gene TRBV5-6; D possibly corresponds to TRBD1 (5 bases). The CDR3 has 13 residues. The V gene's germline CDR1 is SGHDT and CDR2 YYEEEE. V was trimmed by 2 bases and J by 5 bases, leaving 11 bases between them.

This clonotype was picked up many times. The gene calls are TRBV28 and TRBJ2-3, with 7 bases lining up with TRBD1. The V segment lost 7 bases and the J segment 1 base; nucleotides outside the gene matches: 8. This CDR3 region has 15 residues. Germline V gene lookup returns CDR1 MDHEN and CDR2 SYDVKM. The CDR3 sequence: CASMGDSFGTDTQYF. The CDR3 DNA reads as TGTGCCAGCATGGGGGACAGTTTTGGCACAGATACGCAGTATTTT.

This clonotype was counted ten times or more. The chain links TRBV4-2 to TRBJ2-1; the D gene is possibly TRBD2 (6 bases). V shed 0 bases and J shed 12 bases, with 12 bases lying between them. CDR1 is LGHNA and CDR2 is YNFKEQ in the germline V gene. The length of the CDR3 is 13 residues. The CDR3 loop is CASSQDGRSRQFF. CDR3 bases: TGTGCCAGCAGCCAAGATGGGAGGTCTCGGCAGTTCTTC.

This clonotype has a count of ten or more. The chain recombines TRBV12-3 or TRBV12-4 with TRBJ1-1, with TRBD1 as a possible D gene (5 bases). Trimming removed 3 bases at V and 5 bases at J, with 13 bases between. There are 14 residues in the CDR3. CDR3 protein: CASSFGTAGTEAFF. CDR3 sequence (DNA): TGTGCCAGCAGTTTCGGAACCGCAGGGACTGAAGCTTTCTTT.

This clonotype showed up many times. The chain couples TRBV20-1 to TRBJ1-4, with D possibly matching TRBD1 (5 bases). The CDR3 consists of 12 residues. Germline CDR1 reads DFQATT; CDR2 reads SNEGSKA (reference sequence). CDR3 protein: CGGGYGNEKLFF. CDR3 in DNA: TGCGGGGGGGGATATGGAAATGAAAAACTGTTTTTT.

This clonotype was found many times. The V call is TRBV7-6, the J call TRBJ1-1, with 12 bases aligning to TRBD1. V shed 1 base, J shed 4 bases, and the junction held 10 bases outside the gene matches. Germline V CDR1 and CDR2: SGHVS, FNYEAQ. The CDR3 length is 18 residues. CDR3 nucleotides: TGTGCCAGCAGCTTAGGCTCCGGGACAGGGGGCCGGGGCACTGAAGCTTTCTTT. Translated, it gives CASSLGSGTGGRGTEAFF.

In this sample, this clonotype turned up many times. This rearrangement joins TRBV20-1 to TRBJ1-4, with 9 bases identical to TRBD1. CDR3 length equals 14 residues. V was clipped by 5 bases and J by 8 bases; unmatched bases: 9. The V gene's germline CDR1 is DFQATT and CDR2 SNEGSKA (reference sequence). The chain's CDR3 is CSARIQGAREKLFF. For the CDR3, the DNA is TGCAGTGCTCGCATACAGGGGGCGAGAGAAAAACTGTTTTTT.

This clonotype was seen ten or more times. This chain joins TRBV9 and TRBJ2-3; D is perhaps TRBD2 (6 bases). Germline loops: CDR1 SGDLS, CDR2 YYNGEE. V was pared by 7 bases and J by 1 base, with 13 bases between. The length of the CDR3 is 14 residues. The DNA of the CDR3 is TGTGCCAGCCGGAGGGCCCTCGGCACAGATACGCAGTATTTT. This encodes CASRRALGTDTQYF.

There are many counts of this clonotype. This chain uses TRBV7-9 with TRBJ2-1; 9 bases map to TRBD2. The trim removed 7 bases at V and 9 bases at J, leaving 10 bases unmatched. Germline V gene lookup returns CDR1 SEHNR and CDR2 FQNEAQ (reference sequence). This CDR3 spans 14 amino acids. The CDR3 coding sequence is TGTGCCAGCACCGAGGGGGTAGCGGGAGTTGAGCAGTTCTTC. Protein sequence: CASTEGVAGVEQFF.

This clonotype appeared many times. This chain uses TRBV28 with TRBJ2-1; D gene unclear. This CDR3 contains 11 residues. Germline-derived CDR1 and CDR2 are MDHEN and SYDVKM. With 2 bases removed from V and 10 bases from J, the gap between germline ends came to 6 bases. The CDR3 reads CASSLIGEQFF. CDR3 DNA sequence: TGTGCCAGCAGTTTAATTGGGGAGCAGTTCTTC.

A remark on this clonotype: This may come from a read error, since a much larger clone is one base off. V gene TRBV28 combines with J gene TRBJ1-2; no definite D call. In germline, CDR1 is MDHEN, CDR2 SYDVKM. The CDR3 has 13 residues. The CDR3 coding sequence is TGTGCCAGCAGTCCAGGAGCAGGTTATGGCGACACCTTC. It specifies CASSPGAGYGDTF.

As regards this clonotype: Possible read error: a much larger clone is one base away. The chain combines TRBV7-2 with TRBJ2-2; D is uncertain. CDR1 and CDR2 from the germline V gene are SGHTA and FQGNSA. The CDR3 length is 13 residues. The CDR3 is CASSSANTGQLFF. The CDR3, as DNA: TGTGCCAGCAGCTCAGCGAACACCGGGCAGCTGTTTTTT.

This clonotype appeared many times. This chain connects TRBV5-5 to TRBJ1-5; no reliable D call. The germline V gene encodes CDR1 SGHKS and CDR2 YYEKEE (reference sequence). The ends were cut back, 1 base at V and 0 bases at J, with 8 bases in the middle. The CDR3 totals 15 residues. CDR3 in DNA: TGTGCCAGCAGCTTGAGAGGGAATAGCAATCAGCCCCAGCATTTT. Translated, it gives CASSLRGNSNQPQHF. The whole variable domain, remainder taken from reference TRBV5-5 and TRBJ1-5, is DAGVTQSPTHLIKTRGQQVTLRCSPISGHKSVSWYQQVLGQGPQFIFQYYEKEERGRGNFPDRFSARQFPNYSSELNVNALLLGDSALYLCASSLRGNSNQPQHFGDGTRLSIL.